The next 15 T cell receptor beta chains were all read from a single sample in a study of blood T cell repertoires in COVID-19. Repertoires were generated with immunoSEQ multiplex PCR, while TCRdb's copy carries only in-frame clones and drops some. The sample yields fewer than 80,000 clones, under 90% seen once. Material for sequencing was peripheral blood. The receptors originated from a human donor in a cohort sampled during active COVID-19.

The V and J genes are TRBV9 and TRBJ2-7; TRBD2 aligns across 13 bases. V lost 4 bases and J lost 7; bases outside the gene matches: 17. Germline lookup yields CDR1 SGDLS and CDR2 YYNGEE. The CDR3 runs to 18 residues. The CDR3 region has the DNA TGTGCCAGCAGCCCCGGACTAGCGGGAGTCTCGGGGTCGAAAGAGCAGTACTTC. As protein: CASSPGLAGVSGSKEQYF. Filled out from reference TRBV9 and TRBJ2-7, the complete variable domain reads DSGVTQTPKHLITATGQRVTLRCSPRSGDLSVYWYQQSLDQGLQFLIQYYNGEERAKGNILERFSAQQFPDLHSELNLSSLELGDSALYFCASSPGLAGVSGSKEQYFGPGTRLTVT.

The chain uses TRBV30 and TRBJ2-5; weak D call: TRBD2 (5 bases). The V end lost 0 bases, the J end lost 1 base, and 9 bases lay between the germline ends. The germline gives CDR1 GTSNPN, CDR2 SVGIG (reference sequence). This CDR3 spans 14 amino acids. For the CDR3, the DNA is TGTGCCTGGAGTGTAGGCGGAGGCCAAGAGACCCAGTACTTC. Translation: CAWSVGGGQETQYF.

The rearrangement links TRBV18 to TRBJ2-3; D is unclear. The germline V and J ends were trimmed by 3 bases and 0 bases, with 4 bases remaining between them. The V gene's germline CDR1 is KGHSH and CDR2 LQKENI. The CDR3 has 13 residues. CDR3 in amino acids: CASSPLSTDTQYF. The CDR3, as DNA: TGTGCCAGCTCACCCCTTAGCACAGATACGCAGTATTTT.

The CDR3 DNA reads as TGTGCCAGCAGTGGGGGACTAGCGGGAGAATTTGGCACCGGGGAGCTGTTTTTT. Encoded protein: CASSGGLAGEFGTGELFF. The chain joins TRBV27 to TRBJ2-2, with 14 bases fitting TRBD2. This CDR3 comprises 18 residues. J lost 4 bases, V lost 5 bases, and 9 bases had no gene match. The V gene's germline CDR1 is MNHEY and CDR2 SMNVEV (reference sequence).

V and J are TRBV9 and TRBJ2-3; D is unclear. CDR3 length: 17 amino acids. V lost 0 bases and J lost 0, with 14 bases in between. Germline V CDR1 and CDR2: SGDLS, YYNGEE. As DNA, the CDR3 is TGTGCCAGCAGCGTAGAAAGTAGCATGTCAAGCACAGATACGCAGTATTTT. Translation gives CASSVESSMSSTDTQYF. The complete variable domain, with remaining parts taken from reference TRBV9 and TRBJ2-3, reads DSGVTQTPKHLITATGQRVTLRCSPRSGDLSVYWYQQSLDQGLQFLIQYYNGEERAKGNILERFSAQQFPDLHSELNLSSLELGDSALYFCASSVESSMSSTDTQYFGPGTRLTVL.

The gene calls are TRBV9 and TRBJ1-2, with D unresolved. CDR3 length equals 12 residues. The germline CDR1 and CDR2 sequences are SGDLS and YYNGEE. Deletions cut 3 bases from V and 4 bases from J, with 7 bases between. The CDR3 spells CASSARSYGYTF. CDR3 DNA: TGTGCCAGCAGCGCCCGTAGCTATGGCTACACCTTC.

The sample holds a few counts of this clone. The rearrangement joins TRBV3-1 (or the pseudogene TRBV3-2) to TRBJ2-5; 10 bases are shared with TRBD1. The trim removed 0 bases at V and 9 bases at J, leaving 1 base unmatched. The germline V gene encodes CDR1 LGHDT and CDR2 YNNKEL (reference sequence). CDR3 size: 13 residues. The CDR3 reads CASSQDDRGPQYF. The CDR3 bases are TGTGCCAGCAGCCAAGACGACAGGGGGCCCCAGTACTTC.

The gene calls are TRBV5-6 and TRBJ2-5; tentative D call: TRBD1 (6 bases). CDR3 size: 14 residues. CDR1 is SGHDT, CDR2 YYEEEE, per germline. Trimming pared 3 bases from V and 5 bases from J, leaving 14 bases between. CDR3 amino acids: CASSSETGQETQYF. The CDR3 DNA reads TGTGCCAGCAGCTCTGAAACAGGGCAGGAGACCCAGTACTTC.

The chain is built from TRBV28 and TRBJ2-1; 7 bases fit TRBD2. The trim removed 5 bases at V and 9 bases at J, leaving 13 bases unmatched. Per the germline V gene, CDR1 is MDHEN and CDR2 is SYDVKM. This CDR3 is built from 15 residues. This CDR3 is CASSPTGTILSEQFF. DNA of the CDR3: TGTGCCAGCAGTCCGACCGGGACTATATTGAGTGAGCAGTTCTTC.

At least ten counts were recorded for this clone. V gene TRBV18 combines with J gene TRBJ2-1; 11 bases are shared with TRBD1. This CDR3 has 16 amino acids. Germline trimming cut 3 bases from V and 9 bases from J; bases unmatched to any gene: 10. Germline CDR1 reads KGHSH; CDR2 reads LQKENI. CDR3 nucleotide sequence: TGTGCCAGCTCACCGGCGGACAGGGGGCAAAGTAGTGAGCAGTTCTTC. Protein: CASSPADRGQSSEQFF.

This clone showed up just once. V gene TRBV29-1 combines with J gene TRBJ2-7; D gene ambiguous. V was shortened by 8 bases and J by 2 bases, with 16 bases between the two germline ends. The germline V gene has CDR1 SQVTM and CDR2 ANQGSEA. This CDR3 is built from 13 residues. The CDR3 sequence: CSWWADDPYEQYF. In DNA, the CDR3 is TGCAGCTGGTGGGCAGACGACCCCTACGAGCAGTACTTC.

The chain joins TRBV19 to TRBJ1-6; 9 bases agree with TRBD1. The germline gives CDR1 LNHDA, CDR2 SQIVND (reference sequence). Trimming removed 7 bases from V and 9 bases from J; junction bases left unmatched: 7. The CDR3 has 14 residues. The CDR3 DNA is TGTGCCAGTATCCCGGGACAGGGACCTTCACCCCTCCACTTT. This sequence encodes CASIPGQGPSPLHF. Based on the CDR3 plus reference TRBV19 and TRBJ1-6, the full variable domain is DGGITQSPKYLFRKEGQNVTLSCEQNLNHDAMYWYRQDPGQGLRLIYYSQIVNDFQKGDIAEGYSVSREKKESFPLTVTSAQKNPTAFYLCASIPGQGPSPLHFGNGTRLTVT.

This chain joins TRBV5-4 and TRBJ2-3, with 9 bases lining up with TRBD1. Germline trimming cut 4 bases from V and 2 bases from J; bases unmatched to any gene: 8. Germline V gives CDR1 SGHNT, CDR2 YYREEE (reference sequence). The CDR3 totals 16 residues. The CDR3: CASSLLRDRVTDTQYF. CDR3 coding DNA: TGTGCCAGCAGCCTTCTGCGGGACAGGGTCACAGATACGCAGTATTTT.

This chain uses TRBV27 with TRBJ2-7, with D possibly TRBD1 on 5 matching bases. The CDR3 has 12 residues. Trimming shortened V by 3 bases and J by 5 bases, and 8 bases separated the two germline ends. Per the germline V gene, CDR1 is MNHEY and CDR2 is SMNVEV (reference sequence). DNA for the CDR3: TGTGCCAGCAGTTTGTGGGGCAACGAGCAGTACTTC. The encoded protein is CASSLWGNEQYF.

J is TRBJ2-5 and V is TRBV7-6; a possible D gene is TRBD1 (6 bases). Germline-derived CDR1 and CDR2 are SGHVS and FNYEAQ. The germline V and J ends were trimmed by 5 bases and 6 bases, with 19 bases remaining between them. The CDR3 contains 15 residues. The CDR3 bases are TGTGCCAGCAGCGCCGAACAGGGATTGTTGAAGACCCAGTACTTC. Translated: CASSAEQGLLKTQYF.